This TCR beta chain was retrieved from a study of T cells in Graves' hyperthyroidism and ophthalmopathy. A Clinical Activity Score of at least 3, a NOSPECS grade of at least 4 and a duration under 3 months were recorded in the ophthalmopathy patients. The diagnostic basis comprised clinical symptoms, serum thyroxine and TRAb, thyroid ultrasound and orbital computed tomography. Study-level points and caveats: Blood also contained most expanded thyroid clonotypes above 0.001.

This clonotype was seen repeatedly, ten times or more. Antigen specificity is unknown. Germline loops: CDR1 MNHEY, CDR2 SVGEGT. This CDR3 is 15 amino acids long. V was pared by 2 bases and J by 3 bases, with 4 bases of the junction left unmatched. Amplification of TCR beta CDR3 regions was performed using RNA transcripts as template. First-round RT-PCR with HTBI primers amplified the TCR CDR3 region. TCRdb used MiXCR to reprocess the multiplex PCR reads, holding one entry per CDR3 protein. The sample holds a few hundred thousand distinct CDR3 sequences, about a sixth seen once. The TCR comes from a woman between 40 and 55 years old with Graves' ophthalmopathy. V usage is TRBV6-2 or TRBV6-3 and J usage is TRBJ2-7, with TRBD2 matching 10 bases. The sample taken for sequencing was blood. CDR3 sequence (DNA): TGTGCCAGCAGTTACGGACTAGCGGAGATCTACGAGCAGTACTTC. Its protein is CASSYGLAEIYEQYF.